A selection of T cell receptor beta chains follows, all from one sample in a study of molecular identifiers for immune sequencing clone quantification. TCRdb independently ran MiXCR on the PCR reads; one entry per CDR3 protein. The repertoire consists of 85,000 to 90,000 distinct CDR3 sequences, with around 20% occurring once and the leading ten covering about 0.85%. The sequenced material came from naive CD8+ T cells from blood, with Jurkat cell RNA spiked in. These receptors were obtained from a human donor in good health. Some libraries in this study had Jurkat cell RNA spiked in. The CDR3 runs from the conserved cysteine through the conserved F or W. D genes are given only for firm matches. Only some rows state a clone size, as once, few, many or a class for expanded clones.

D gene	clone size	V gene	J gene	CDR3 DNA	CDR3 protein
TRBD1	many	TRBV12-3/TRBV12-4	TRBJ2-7	TGTGCCAGCACCGCGGACAGGGGGGTCAGCGAGCAGTACTTC	CASTADRGVSEQYF
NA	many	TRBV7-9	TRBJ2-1	TGTGCCAGCAGCTTTACCACGCCGAGGGATGAGCAGTTCTTC	CASSFTTPRDEQFF
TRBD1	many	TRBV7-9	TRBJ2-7	TGTGCCAGCAGCTCCGACAGGGAGCAGAGAAGCGAGCAGTACTTC	CASSSDREQRSEQYF
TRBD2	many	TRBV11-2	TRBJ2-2	TGTGCCAGCAGCTGGGTTTTGGCGGGAGCGAACACCGGGGAGCTGTTTTTT	CASSWVLAGANTGELFF
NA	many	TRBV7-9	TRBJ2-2	TGTGCCAGCAGCCCGAATCTCCGGGGGAACACCGGGGAGCTGTTTTTT	CASSPNLRGNTGELFF
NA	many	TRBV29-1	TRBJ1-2	TGCAGCGTTGAAGGGCGGGAAAGTAACTATGGCTACACCTTC	CSVEGRESNYGYTF
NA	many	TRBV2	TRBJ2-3	TGTGCCAGCAGTGACTTCCGCACAGATACGCAGTATTTT	CASSDFRTDTQYF
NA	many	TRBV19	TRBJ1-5	TGTGCCAGTAGTCCGGGCTTTGGCAATCAGCCCCAGCATTTT	CASSPGFGNQPQHF
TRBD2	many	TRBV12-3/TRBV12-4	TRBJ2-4	TGTGCCAGCACGGGCCCGATTAGCGGGATGGAACTAGCCAAAAACATTCAGTACTTC	CASTGPISGMELAKNIQYF
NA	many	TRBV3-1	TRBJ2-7	TGTGCCAGCACCATAAGGATGGGGTTCTTGTACGAGCAGTACTTC	CASTIRMGFLYEQYF
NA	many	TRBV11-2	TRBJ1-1	TGTGCCAGCAGCTTAGTTTCCGGGGTAGAGGATGAAGCTTTCTTT	CASSLVSGVEDEAFF
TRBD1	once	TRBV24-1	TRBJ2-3	TGTGCCACCAGTGATCCTGGACAGGGGACAGATACGCAGTATTTT	CATSDPGQGTDTQYF
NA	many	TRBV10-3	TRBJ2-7	TGTGCCATCAGTGATTTGTCTAGCGCAGGAGTACAGTACTTC	CAISDLSSAGVQYF
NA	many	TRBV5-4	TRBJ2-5	TGTGCCAGCAGCTTAATCGGGGTAGGCCGCTATCGAGAGACCCAGTACTTC	CASSLIGVGRYRETQYF
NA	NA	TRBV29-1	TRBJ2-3	TGCAGCGTCCAACCGAGCAGCACAGATACGCAGTATTTT	CSVQPSSTDTQYF